Listed here are 17 T cell receptor beta chains from one sample, sequenced in a study of T cells in women clearing cervical HPV infection. Profiling relied on immunoSEQ multiplex PCR, and the TCRdb table lists in-frame clones only, not all of them. The sample shows 35,000 to 45,000 clones, and under 7% sits with its ten largest clones. Sequencing was performed on blood buffy coat. Receptors originate from a woman between 18 and 69 years old with a cervical HPV16 infection that either progressed to CIN3+ or cleared (not recorded which).

Concerning this clone: The read terminates 3 residues ahead of where the CDR3 ends, so the germline J gene completes it. This chain connects TRBV2 to TRBJ2-3; D is unresolved. Trimming cost V 7 bases and J 3 bases, with 8 bases left between them. This CDR3 region has 12 residues. Germline-derived CDR1 and CDR2 are SNHLY and FYNNEI. The CDR3 DNA, read in part, is TGTGCCAGCACCGGTCTAACAGATACG. It encodes CASTGLTDT. The entire CDR3 sequence reads CASTGLTDTQYF.

Concerning this clone: The read is 3 residues too short to cover the CDR3 end, so that end is filled in from the germline J gene. J is TRBJ1-3 and V is TRBV5-4; the D is unclear. In germline, CDR1 is SGHNT, CDR2 YYREEE (reference sequence). The germline V and J ends were trimmed by 4 bases and 5 bases, with 13 bases remaining between them. The CDR3 spans 14 residues. The covered CDR3 bases are TGTGCCAGCAGCCTTACAGACCCCCGAAACACC. As protein: CASSLTDPRNT. The full CDR3 protein is CASSLTDPRNTIYF.

Comment on this clone: The CDR3 end lies 3 residues beyond the end of the read and is filled in from the germline J gene. V and J are TRBV28 and TRBJ2-1; 7 bases line up with TRBD1. The ends lost 4 bases at V and 8 bases at J; junction bases unmatched: 14. The CDR3 is made up of 16 amino acids. Germline V gene lookup returns CDR1 MDHEN and CDR2 SYDVKM. CDR3 DNA (partial): TGTGCCAGCAGTTCGCATTGGGCAGGGGGAATAGATGAG. It translates to CASSSHWAGGIDE. The full CDR3 protein is CASSSHWAGGIDEQFF.

With regard to this clone: From the germline J gene comes the end of the CDR3, since the read stops 3 residues before it. The V gene is TRBV7-6, the J gene TRBJ1-1; TRBD1 aligns across 8 bases. This CDR3 region has 15 residues. The germline CDR1 and CDR2 sequences are SGHVS and FNYEAQ. The part of the CDR3 DNA that was read is TGTGCCAGCAGCTTCCTCGGACAGGGAGGGAATGAG. Translated, it gives CASSFLGQGGNE. In full, the CDR3 is CASSFLGQGGNEAFF.

On this clone: The CDR3 extends 3 residues past the end of the read, so its final part is completed from the germline J gene. The rearrangement joins TRBV7-3 to TRBJ1-1; TRBD1 is a possible D gene (6 bases). V dropped 5 bases and J dropped 7 bases, with 17 bases sitting between them. The CDR3 is 14 amino acids. Per the germline V gene, CDR1 is SGHTA and CDR2 is FQGTGA. Partial CDR3 DNA: TGTGCCAGCAGCGGGCAGGGGAGGGAGGGTGAA. Protein product: CASSGQGREGE. The whole CDR3 sequence is CASSGQGREGEAFF.

Turning to this clone: With the read ending 3 residues before the CDR3 end, the germline J gene is used to fill in that end. The rearrangement uses TRBV7-6 and TRBJ2-2, with no clear D. The CDR3 is made up of 13 amino acids. The germline gives CDR1 SGHVS, CDR2 FNYEAQ. Trimming left V 2 bases short and J 8 bases short, with 9 bases between. CDR3 sequence reads: CASSLSPLGELFF. The covered CDR3 bases are TGTGCCAGCAGCTTAAGTCCACTGGGGGAG.

CDR3 DNA (partial): TGTGCCTGGAACAGGGGTTACAATTCACCA. Protein: CAWNRGYNSP. The whole CDR3 region reads CAWNRGYNSPLFF. The gene calls are TRBV30 and TRBJ1-4; 7 nucleotides align to TRBD1. Sequencing ends 3 residues short of the CDR3 end; the germline J gene provides the rest. CDR3 length: 13 amino acids. Germline V gives CDR1 GTSNPN, CDR2 SVGIG (reference sequence).

Comments on this clone: Germline is not matched at one junction end, which may reflect a read error. CDR3 DNA, as far as it was read: TGTGCCAGCAGCATCGGACTAGCGGGAGCCTATGAC. It encodes CASSIGLAGAYD. The CDR3, in full, reads CASSIGLAGAYDYTF. The chain joins TRBV7-8 to TRBJ1-2; D remains unclear. The read is 3 residues too short to cover the CDR3 end, so that end is filled in from the germline J gene. This CDR3 has 15 residues. Germline lookup yields CDR1 SGHVS and CDR2 FQNEAQ.

About this clone: The DNA ends 3 residues before the CDR3 does, and the rest of the CDR3 is filled in from the germline J gene. V gene TRBV6-2 or TRBV6-3 combines with J gene TRBJ2-1; 7 bases agree with TRBD1. The germline CDR1 and CDR2 sequences are MNHEY and SVGEGT. V lost 5 bases, J lost 4 bases, and 2 bases stayed unmatched. The CDR3 extends over 13 amino acids. The CDR3 spells CASSRQGYNEQFF. The sequenced part of the CDR3 DNA is TGTGCCAGCAGTCGACAGGGTTACAATGAG.

Of note for this clone: The CDR3 end lies 3 residues beyond the end of the read and is filled in from the germline J gene. The chain uses TRBV20-1 and TRBJ2-2; D might be TRBD1 (7 bases). Germline CDR1 is DFQATT and CDR2 is SNEGSKA (reference sequence). This CDR3 comprises 14 residues. The CDR3 protein is CSAMGGTANSPLFF. The CDR3 bases that were read are TGCAGTGCTATGGGCGGGACAGCTAATTCACCG.

As regards this clone: The read ends 3 residues shy of where the CDR3 ends; the end is completed using the germline J gene. This chain links TRBV18 with TRBJ1-2, with TRBD1 identical over 8 bases. Losses at the gene ends were 5 bases for V and 4 bases for J; bases not matched to a gene: 9. Germline V gene lookup returns CDR1 KGHSH and CDR2 LQKENI. This CDR3 is 15 amino acids long. CDR3 bases read: TGTGCCAGCTCAGCCCCGGGACAGGACCTCTATGGC. Its translation: CASSAPGQDLYG. The entire CDR3 protein is CASSAPGQDLYGYTF.

A remark on this clone: The read terminates 3 residues before the CDR3 end, so the remaining end is supplied by the germline J gene. The gene calls are TRBV20-1 and TRBJ1-2; 12 bases align to TRBD1. The germline gives CDR1 DFQATT, CDR2 SNEGSKA (reference sequence). This CDR3 has 16 amino acids. Trimming took 5 bases from V and 5 from J; bases not matched to a gene: 12. The covered CDR3 bases are TGCAGTGCTTCTCCTCCGGGACAGGGGGCGAATTATGGC. Translated: CSASPPGQGANYG. The entire CDR3 is CSASPPGQGANYGYTF.

On this clone: At one end the junction does not follow the germline gene, possibly because of a read error. CDR3 residues: CASSPSGSWNEQFF. CDR3 DNA, as far as it was read: TGTGCTAGCAGCCCGAGCGGGAGTTGGAATGAG. The V call is TRBV7-7, the J call TRBJ2-1; the match to TRBD2 covers 8 bases. The read ends 3 residues shy of where the CDR3 ends; the end is completed using the germline J gene. The CDR3 is made up of 14 amino acids. The V gene's germline CDR1 is SSHAT and CDR2 FNYEAQ (reference sequence).

Comment on this clone: The sequence runs out 3 residues before the end of the CDR3; the remainder is reconstructed from the germline J gene. V gene TRBV12-3 or TRBV12-4 combines with J gene TRBJ2-5, with 9 bases lining up with TRBD2. Germline trimming cut 3 bases from V and 5 bases from J; bases unmatched to any gene: 4. CDR3 size: 14 residues. The CDR3 loop reads CASSLAAGGETQYF. The sequenced part of the CDR3 DNA is TGTGCCAGCAGTTTGGCGGCGGGGGGGGAGACC.

Concerning this clone: From the germline J gene comes the end of the CDR3, since the read stops 3 residues before it. The chain carries TRBV2 and TRBJ2-3; D remains ambiguous. The CDR3 totals 11 residues. Germline values: CDR1 SNHLY, CDR2 FYNNEI. CDR3 in amino acids: CASSQQETQYF. CDR3 DNA (partial): TGTGCCAGCAGCCAACAAGAGACG.

The CDR3 sequence: CATVDTLSGELFF. The DNA read from the CDR3 is TGTGCCACCGTCGACACTCTCTCCGGGGAG. The J gene is TRBJ2-2, the V gene TRBV15; no clear D. Read data end 3 residues before the CDR3 end; the end is taken from the germline J gene. CDR3 length equals 13 residues. V was shortened by 8 bases and J by 6 bases, with 13 bases between the two germline ends. Germline lookup yields CDR1 LNHNV and CDR2 YYDKDF (reference sequence).

About this clone itself: Read data end 3 residues before the CDR3 end; the end is taken from the germline J gene. The rearrangement uses TRBV20-1 and TRBJ2-5; D perhaps matches TRBD1 (6 bases). The CDR3 spans 12 residues. From germline, CDR1 is DFQATT and CDR2 SNEGSKA (reference sequence). The germline V and J ends were trimmed by 2 bases and 4 bases, with 8 bases remaining between them. CDR3 bases read: TGCAGTGCTAGAAGGGGGAGAGAGACC. Translated: CSARRGRET. The CDR3 in its entirety is CSARRGRETQYF.